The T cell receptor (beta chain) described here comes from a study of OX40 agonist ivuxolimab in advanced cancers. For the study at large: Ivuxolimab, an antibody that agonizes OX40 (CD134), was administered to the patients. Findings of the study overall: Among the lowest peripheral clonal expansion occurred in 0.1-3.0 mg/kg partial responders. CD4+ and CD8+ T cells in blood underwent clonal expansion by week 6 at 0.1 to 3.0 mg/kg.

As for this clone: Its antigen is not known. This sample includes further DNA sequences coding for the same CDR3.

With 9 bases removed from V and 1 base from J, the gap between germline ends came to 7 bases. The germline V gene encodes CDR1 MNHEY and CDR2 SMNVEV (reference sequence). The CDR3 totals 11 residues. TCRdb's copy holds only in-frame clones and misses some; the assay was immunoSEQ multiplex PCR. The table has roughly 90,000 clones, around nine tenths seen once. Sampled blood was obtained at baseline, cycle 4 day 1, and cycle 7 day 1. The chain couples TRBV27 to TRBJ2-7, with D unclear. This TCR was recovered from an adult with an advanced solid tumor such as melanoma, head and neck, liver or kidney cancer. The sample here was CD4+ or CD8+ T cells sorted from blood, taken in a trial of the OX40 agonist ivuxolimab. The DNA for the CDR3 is TGTGCCAGTAAGGATTCCTACGAGCAGTACTTC. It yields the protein CASKDSYEQYF.